This entry concerns a single TCR beta chain. What it binds is not known. This sample was taken from a study of T cell responses to AZD1222 COVID-19 vaccine. Overall study results and limits: With two AZD1222 doses given, Spike-specific TCR breadth and depth both rose. Clonal diversity was possibly underestimated; the donors were predominantly white British and more often female. Repertoires were collected only later (after the peak T cell response had occurred).

The CDR3 extends over 16 amino acids. The germline CDR1 and CDR2 sequences are SGHRS and YFSETQ. The J segment lost 5 bases and the V segment lost 4 bases, leaving 10 bases of the junction unmatched. Using immunoSEQ multiplex PCR, the repertoire was profiled, and TCRdb retains in-frame clones only, with some absent. The sample carries tens of thousands of clones, 90% recorded once. The V and J genes are TRBV5-1 and TRBJ1-1; 11 bases are shared with TRBD1. The specimen comprised peripheral blood, sampled on day 0 of AZD1222 vaccination. This clonotype was sampled from an adult in good health. The CDR3 DNA reads TGCGCCAGCAGCCGCGGGACAGGGGGTTTGGGTACTGAAGCTTTCTTT. This codes for CASSRGTGGLGTEAFF.